Presented here are 19 T cell receptor beta chains from one specimen sequenced in a study of early T cells in non-severe SARS-CoV-2 infection. TCRdb recomputed calls from the 5' RACE reads with MiXCR, one row per CDR3 protein. In the table there are about 50,000 distinct CDR3 sequences, about a tenth of which are singletons. Sample: whole blood, taken at baseline. Receptor source: an adult who was a healthcare worker with PCR-confirmed SARS-CoV-2 infection or an uninfected control (not recorded which).

The genes are TRBV30 and TRBJ2-7, with D unclear. Germline assignment: CDR1 GTSNPN and CDR2 SVGIG (reference sequence). The CDR3 runs to 12 residues. V gave up 4 bases and J gave up 0 bases, with 7 bases separating them. The CDR3 reads CAWKGYSYEQYF. Here the CDR3 DNA reads TGTGCCTGGAAAGGATACTCCTACGAGCAGTACTTC.

This clonotype has a single count. Here the CDR3 reads CASSLEGAVTGELFF. The CDR3 DNA reads TGTGCCAGCAGCTTAGAGGGGGCGGTCACCGGGGAGCTGTTTTTT. The rearrangement links TRBV7-3 to TRBJ2-2; 7 bases are a match to TRBD1. From germline, CDR1 is SGHTA and CDR2 FQGTGA. This CDR3 contains 15 residues. After removal of 2 bases from V and 4 bases from J, the junction contained 4 bases not matched to a gene.

The sample holds a few counts of this clonotype. The rearrangement uses TRBV2 and TRBJ2-1, with D uncertain. Germline V gives CDR1 SNHLY, CDR2 FYNNEI. CDR3 length: 15 amino acids. V was clipped by 4 bases and J by 0 bases, with 10 bases between them. In DNA form, the CDR3 reads TGTGCCAGCAGTGTTACCCTCAACTCCTACAATGAGCAGTTCTTC. Translation gives CASSVTLNSYNEQFF.

This chain connects TRBV3-1 to TRBJ1-2; D unresolved. Trimming shortened V by 0 bases and J by 4 bases, and 6 bases separated the two germline ends. Germline CDR1 reads LGHDT; CDR2 reads YNNKEL (reference sequence). The CDR3 runs 13 residues. For the CDR3, the DNA is TGTGCCAGCAGCCAAGACGTAACCTATGGCTACACCTTC. It translates to CASSQDVTYGYTF.

The sample holds many counts of this clonotype. The V and J genes are TRBV29-1 and TRBJ2-1; 9 bases match TRBD2. The V gene end was trimmed by 4 bases and the J gene end by 6 bases; junction bases not matched to a gene: 13. The CDR3 sequence is 16 residues long. CDR1 is SQVTM and CDR2 is ANQGSEA in the germline V gene. The CDR3 here is CSVVPPGREGFNEQFF. Written as DNA, the CDR3 is TGCAGCGTTGTCCCCCCAGGGCGGGAGGGTTTCAATGAGCAGTTCTTC.

The sample holds many counts of this clonotype. This chain connects TRBV7-6 to TRBJ2-5; D call uncertain. Germline V gene lookup returns CDR1 SGHVS and CDR2 FNYEAQ. Trimming left V 2 bases short and J 0 bases short, with 4 bases between. This CDR3 is built from 13 residues. CDR3 DNA: TGTGCCAGCAGCTTACTATACCAAGAGACCCAGTACTTC. The encoded protein is CASSLLYQETQYF.

V and J are TRBV5-1 and TRBJ2-7; TRBD1 might be the D (6 bases). From germline, CDR1 is SGHRS and CDR2 YFSETQ. This CDR3 spans 15 amino acids. V dropped 0 bases and J dropped 2 bases, with 12 bases sitting between them. CDR3 bases: TGCGCCAGCAGCTTGGATCCAGGGGCGGCCTACGAGCAGTACTTC. This gives the protein CASSLDPGAAYEQYF. Using reference TRBV5-1 and TRBJ2-7 for the parts outside the CDR3, the full variable domain is KAGVTQTPRYLIKTRGQQVTLSCSPISGHRSVSWYQQTPGQGLQFLFEYFSETQRNKGNFPGRFSGRQFSNSRSEMNVSTLELGDSALYLCASSLDPGAAYEQYFGPGTRLTVT.

The sample holds many counts of this clonotype. V is TRBV6-6 and J is TRBJ2-6, with D tentatively TRBD2 (6 bases). The germline gives CDR1 MNHNY, CDR2 SVGAGI (reference sequence). The CDR3 has 16 residues. V was shortened by 5 bases and J by 0 bases, with 11 bases between the two germline ends. For the CDR3, the DNA is TGTGCCAGCAGTACCCAGGGAGGCTCTGGGGCCAACGTCCTGACTTTC. Protein: CASSTQGGSGANVLTF.

This clonotype was detected only a few times. The V gene is TRBV10-3, the J gene TRBJ2-6; D perhaps matches TRBD1 (6 bases). Looked up from germline, CDR1 is ENHRY and CDR2 is SYGVKD. The CDR3 spans 20 residues. Trimming pared 6 bases from V and 0 bases from J, leaving 24 bases between. This CDR3 is CAISSVPDRPTFSGANVLTF. Written as DNA, the CDR3 is TGTGCCATCAGCTCAGTGCCTGACAGGCCAACCTTCTCTGGGGCCAACGTCCTGACTTTC.

This clonotype was seen a few times. This chain joins TRBV5-1 and TRBJ1-1; D unclear. Trimming pared 0 bases from V and 8 bases from J, leaving 11 bases between. This CDR3 comprises 13 residues. Germline CDR1 reads SGHRS; CDR2 reads YFSETQ. The DNA of the CDR3 is TGCGCCAGCAGCTTGGCCAACGGCCTGGAAGCTTTCTTT. Protein: CASSLANGLEAFF.

In this sample, this clonotype turned up a few times. V gene TRBV7-2 combines with J gene TRBJ2-3, with 7 positions matching TRBD2. V shed 4 bases and J 2 bases; nucleotides not matched to a gene: 3. The CDR3 runs 14 residues. The V gene's germline CDR1 is SGHTA and CDR2 FQGNSA. CDR3 residues: CASSSGLFTDTQYF. The CDR3 coding sequence is TGTGCCAGCAGCTCGGGACTATTCACAGATACGCAGTATTTT.

This clonotype was seen a few times. This sequence joins TRBV7-9 and TRBJ1-5; TRBD1 aligns across 8 bases. Trimming cost V 5 bases and J 0 bases; bases outside gene matches: 3. Germline V gene lookup returns CDR1 SEHNR and CDR2 FQNEAQ (reference sequence). The CDR3 runs to 15 residues. The CDR3 loop is CASSLTGASNQPQHF. The CDR3 DNA is TGTGCCAGCAGCCTGACAGGGGCTAGCAATCAGCCCCAGCATTTT.

This chain links TRBV10-3 with TRBJ1-2; a possible D gene is TRBD1 (5 bases). Between the trimmed V and J ends, which lost 3 bases and 3 bases, there was a span of 17 bases. Germline CDR1 ENHRY, CDR2 SYGVKD. The CDR3 totals 16 residues. DNA for the CDR3: TGTGCCATCAGTGAAGTTATAGGGGCCGTGGACTATGGCTACACCTTC. Its protein is CAISEVIGAVDYGYTF.

This chain uses TRBV3-1 with TRBJ2-7; TRBD1 aligns across 7 bases. CDR1 is LGHDT and CDR2 is YNNKEL in the germline V gene (reference sequence). The CDR3 has 15 residues. V lost 4 bases and J lost 0; bases outside the gene matches: 6. As DNA, the CDR3 is TGTGCCAGCAGCCGAGGACAGGACCCCTCCTACGAGCAGTACTTC. Its protein is CASSRGQDPSYEQYF.

This clonotype showed up many times. V gene TRBV7-6 combines with J gene TRBJ1-2; D perhaps matches TRBD1 (6 bases). Germline V gene data show CDR1 as SGHVS and CDR2 as FNYEAQ. The CDR3 runs 15 residues. V gave up 4 bases and J gave up 5 bases, with 17 bases separating them. CDR3 loop: CASSSAGGEAYGYTF. The CDR3 DNA sequence: TGTGCCAGCAGCTCAGCGGGGGGCGAGGCTTATGGCTACACCTTC.

The chain couples TRBV6-1 to TRBJ2-5, with TRBD1 matching over 8 bases. The CDR3 has 15 amino acids. CDR1 is MNHNS and CDR2 is SASEGT in the germline V gene. With 4 bases clipped from V and 2 bases from J, the junction kept 6 bases outside the gene matches. The CDR3 region is CASSVAGGGQETQYF. The CDR3 bases are TGTGCCAGCAGTGTCGCAGGGGGCGGGCAAGAGACCCAGTACTTC.

This chain links TRBV29-1 with TRBJ1-5, with 10 bases lining up with TRBD1. J was trimmed by 5 bases and V by 6 bases; bases with no gene match: 1. The CDR3 runs to 12 residues. CDR1 is SQVTM, CDR2 ANQGSEA, per germline. The CDR3 loop is CSVGTGDQPQHF. DNA of the CDR3: TGCAGCGTGGGGACAGGGGATCAGCCCCAGCATTTT.

There are a few counts of this clonotype. The chain recombines TRBV7-8 with TRBJ2-1, with 15 bases lining up with TRBD2. This CDR3 spans 19 amino acids. The junction had 15 bases not matched to a gene; V was cut back by 5 bases and J by 7 bases. Germline V gene data show CDR1 as SGHVS and CDR2 as FQNEAQ. The CDR3 bases are TGTGCCAGCAGCCCGATGGGACTAGCGGGAGGATCGGTAGCAAATGAGCAGTTCTTC. Translated: CASSPMGLAGGSVANEQFF.

This clonotype was counted only a few times. The V and J genes are TRBV20-1 and TRBJ2-2; either TRBD1 or TRBD2 may supply D (5 bases each). V lost 3 bases to trimming and J lost 2 bases, with 7 bases between them. This CDR3 is 13 amino acids long. The germline gives CDR1 DFQATT, CDR2 SNEGSKA (reference sequence). CDR3 amino acids: CSARGENTGELFF. In DNA, the CDR3 is TGCAGTGCTAGGGGGGAAAACACCGGGGAGCTGTTTTTT.